This TCR beta chain emerged from a study of CD4 and CD8 cells across lung adenocarcinoma regions (dated by TCRdb to 2016 to 2018). Regarding the research as a whole: To look at intratumor heterogeneity in the T cell receptor repertoire, the study compared tumor centers against tumor margins.

Patients with localized lung adenocarcinoma, a subtype of non-small cell lung cancer, were used as donors. These samples came from the margins of localized lung adenocarcinomas. For TCR repertoire analysis, CD8+ T cells from tumor tissue were profiled separately from CD4+ T cells. The sample holds a few counts of this clonotype. It lacks a known antigen. Per-base quality was not reported, and no clone a single base away is much larger than it. The CDR3 holds 15 amino acids from the cysteine to the phenylalanine. Left in the record is the CDR3 DNA by itself, 45 bases read in frame from the first base. The library was produced with PCR. Instrument used: HiSeq X Ten. The public sequencing data were trimmed at Q25 with fastp and processed into clonotypes with MiXCR by TCRdb, which kept only in-frame beta chains. All rows with the same CDR3 protein become a single entry with the most common DNA and genes. Counted in this sample were about 3,400 distinct CDR3 sequences; roughly two thirds of them appeared once. The top ten clonotypes cover roughly 15% of the sample.

The chain is made from TRBV12-3 or TRBV12-4 and TRBJ2-1; the central 10 bases match TRBD1. The DNA end is more similar to TRBJ2-7, so the J call may be wrong. The clonotype originates from a female donor with lung adenocarcinoma. The CD4 and CD8 labels of this study may be unreliable. Sequences were obtained from CD8+ T cells from the margin of a lung tumor. Sample cell subset or site, as interpreted from the label and publication: tumor margin region. In nucleotide form, the sequence is TGTGCCAGCACCGCCGGGGACAGGGGCTTCATTGAGCAGTACTTC. Its product reads: CASTAGDRGFIEQYF.